Shown below are 15 T cell receptor beta chains from a single sample sequenced in a study of Graves' ophthalmopathy and Graves' hyperthyroidism. RNA transcripts served as template for amplifying TCR beta CDR3 sequences. The first-round RT-PCR employed HTBI primers together with the Qiagen OneStep RT-PCR kit. A multiplex PCR was then performed as the second round. MiXCR, run by TCRdb on the multiplex PCR reads, gives a single entry per CDR3 protein. The sample lists about 220,000 distinct CDR3 sequences; roughly 21% were seen once. Sequenced sample: peripheral blood. All receptors derive from a woman aged 45 to 65 with Graves' ophthalmopathy.

A few counts support this clonotype. The V call is TRBV9, the J call TRBJ1-6; 7 nucleotides line up with TRBD1. V dropped 4 bases and J dropped 7; count of bases not matched to a gene: 11. The CDR3 contains 16 residues. Germline CDR1 SGDLS, CDR2 YYNGEE. The CDR3 bases are TGTGCCAGCAGCCAGACCACGGGACAGACAAATTCACCCCTCCACTTT. This encodes CASSQTTGQTNSPLHF.

About this clonotype: A read error may explain this, as a much larger clone is one base away. The chain combines TRBV19 with TRBJ2-2; weak D call: TRBD1 (6 bases). Germline V CDR1 and CDR2: LNHDA, SQIVND (reference sequence). The CDR3 has 16 residues. Trimming shortened V by 2 bases and J by 3 bases, and 13 bases separated the two germline ends. CDR3 sequence reads: CASSIPTGLHTGELFF. The DNA for the CDR3 is TGTGCCAGTAGTATACCGACAGGACTCCACACCGGGGAGCTGTTTTTT. The full variable domain, rest sourced from reference TRBV19 and TRBJ2-2, is DGGITQSPKYLFRKEGQNVTLSCEQNLNHDAMYWYRQDPGQGLRLIYYSQIVNDFQKGDIAEGYSVSREKKESFPLTVTSAQKNPTAFYLCASSIPTGLHTGELFFGEGSRLTVL.

This clonotype was seen many times. This chain connects TRBV9 to TRBJ2-2; 10 bases line up with TRBD2. Germline V gene lookup returns CDR1 SGDLS and CDR2 YYNGEE. The junction had 4 bases not matched to a gene; V was cut back by 4 bases and J by 4 bases. The CDR3 is 15 residues long. In DNA, the CDR3 is TGTGCCAGCAGCCTCCGGACTAGCGGCACCGGGGAGCTGTTTTTT. This codes for CASSLRTSGTGELFF. The variable domain in full, with the rest retrieved from reference TRBV9 and TRBJ2-2, is DSGVTQTPKHLITATGQRVTLRCSPRSGDLSVYWYQQSLDQGLQFLIQYYNGEERAKGNILERFSAQQFPDLHSELNLSSLELGDSALYFCASSLRTSGTGELFFGEGSRLTVL.

The rearrangement uses TRBV29-1 and TRBJ1-1; TRBD1 matches at 11 bases. The CDR3 loop spans 13 amino acids. The germline gives CDR1 SQVTM, CDR2 ANQGSEA. Germline trimming cut 7 bases from V and 5 bases from J; bases unmatched to any gene: 6. This CDR3 is CSAGQGAGTEAFF. The CDR3 DNA reads as TGCAGCGCCGGACAGGGGGCAGGGACTGAAGCTTTCTTT.

This clonotype has at least ten counts. This sequence joins TRBV6-2 or TRBV6-3 and TRBJ2-7; 9 positions match TRBD2. The junction had 5 bases not matched to a gene; V was cut back by 2 bases and J by 3 bases. Germline lookup yields CDR1 MNHEY and CDR2 SVGEGT. The CDR3 covers 15 residues. In DNA form, the CDR3 reads TGTGCCAGCAGTTACCGCGGGGGGGAGGGCTACGAGCAGTACTTC. This gives the protein CASSYRGGEGYEQYF.

This clonotype was seen ten or more times. The V gene is TRBV30, the J gene TRBJ1-1, with unresolved D. The CDR3 loop spans 15 amino acids. V was cut by 0 bases and J by 1 base, with 12 bases left in between. Germline V CDR1 and CDR2: GTSNPN, SVGIG (reference sequence). The CDR3: CAWSVPDPRNTEAFF. Here the CDR3 DNA reads TGTGCCTGGAGTGTACCCGACCCAAGGAACACTGAAGCTTTCTTT. The full variable domain, with the rest looked up from reference TRBV30 and TRBJ1-1, is SQTIHQWPATLVQPVGSPLSLECTVEGTSNPNLYWYRQAAGRGLQLLFYSVGIGQISSEVPQNLSASRPQDRQFILSSKKLLLSDSGFYLCAWSVPDPRNTEAFFGQGTRLTVV.

This clonotype showed up many times. The V and J genes are TRBV27 and TRBJ2-2; D remains unclear. Germline V gene sequence: CDR1 MNHEY, CDR2 SMNVEV (reference sequence). CDR3 length equals 16 residues. Trimming took 3 bases from V and 3 from J, leaving 14 bases between them. The CDR3 loop reads CASSFSPWYDTGELFF. CDR3 nucleotides: TGTGCCAGCAGTTTCTCCCCCTGGTATGACACCGGGGAGCTGTTTTTT.

This clonotype was detected only once. The CDR3 DNA follows: TGTGCCAGCAAGAGAAGGGGCAACACCATATATTTT. It yields the protein CASKRRGNTIYF. The V gene is TRBV12-3 or TRBV12-4, the J gene TRBJ1-3; TRBD1 is a possible D gene (5 bases). The CDR3 length is 12 residues. Trimming stripped 7 bases from V and 7 bases from J, with 11 bases between.

This clonotype showed up just a few times. The chain links TRBV29-1 to TRBJ2-5, with D maybe TRBD2 (5 bases). V lost 4 bases and J 4 bases, leaving 19 bases between the germline ends. This CDR3 is 15 amino acids long. Germline V gives CDR1 SQVTM, CDR2 ANQGSEA. The CDR3 DNA reads TGCAGCGTTGGAGAGGGTTTTGGCGGCGGAGAGACCCAGTACTTC. It translates to CSVGEGFGGGETQYF.

This clonotype was observed many times. The chain links TRBV29-1 to TRBJ2-7; D unclear. The V gene's germline CDR1 is SQVTM and CDR2 ANQGSEA. V lost 4 bases to trimming and J lost 0 bases, with 13 bases between them. The CDR3 is made up of 14 amino acids. Here the CDR3 DNA reads TGCAGCGTTGTCGCGCACCTGTCCTCCTACGAGCAGTACTTC. Its translation is CSVVAHLSSYEQYF.

This clonotype was picked up many times. This chain links TRBV2 with TRBJ2-7; maybe TRBD1 (6 bases). Trimming cost V 7 bases and J 2 bases, with 12 bases left between them. Germline values: CDR1 SNHLY, CDR2 FYNNEI. CDR3 length: 13 amino acids. This CDR3 reads CASTNRDAYEQYF. DNA for the CDR3: TGTGCCAGCACCAACAGGGACGCCTACGAGCAGTACTTC.

The chain is built from TRBV7-3 and TRBJ2-4; D ambiguous. The J call may be in error: the DNA end matches TRBJ2-5 better. The CDR3 is 14 amino acids. Germline values: CDR1 SGHTA, CDR2 FQGTGA. The CDR3 region has the DNA TGTGCCAGCAGCTCGACGAGTGCAGAGGAGACCCAGTACTTC. Protein product: CASSSTSAEETQYF.

Many counts were recorded for this clonotype. The chain uses TRBV28 and TRBJ1-6; perhaps TRBD1 as D (6 bases). This CDR3 contains 16 residues. V gave up 8 bases and J gave up 0 bases, with 14 bases separating them. Germline values: CDR1 MDHEN, CDR2 SYDVKM. CDR3 bases: TGTGCCAGCCGAAGGGACACGAGCTCCTATAATTCACCCCTCCACTTT. Translated: CASRRDTSSYNSPLHF.

This chain connects TRBV7-2 to TRBJ2-5; no clear D gene. V shed 1 base and J shed 4 bases, with 16 bases lying between them. The CDR3 runs to 16 residues. CDR1 is SGHTA, CDR2 FQGNSA, per germline. DNA of the CDR3: TGTGCCAGCAGCTTAGTTTACTTGAGTAGTCGAGAGACCCAGTACTTC. Amino acid sequence: CASSLVYLSSRETQYF.

The chain joins TRBV11-2 to TRBJ2-6; D gene uncertain. There are 17 residues in the CDR3. The germline V gene encodes CDR1 SGHAT and CDR2 FQNNGV. V dropped 3 bases and J dropped 0 bases, with 12 bases sitting between them. The CDR3: CASSFRPTTSGANVLTF. The DNA for the CDR3 is TGTGCCAGCAGCTTTAGGCCCACCACCTCTGGGGCCAACGTCCTGACTTTC.